These 22 T cell receptor beta chains were all obtained from the same sample, sequenced in a study of blood T cell repertoires in COVID-19. Sequencing used immunoSEQ multiplex PCR; TCRdb keeps in-frame clones, though not all of them. Of a few hundred thousand clones listed, 84% are singletons. Input material: PBMCs or T cells enriched from blood (not recorded which). The receptors were gathered from a man over 45 who had recovered from COVID-19.

The CDR3 bases are TGTGCCAGCAGTTACGGGCAGCGCTACACCTTC. The encoded protein is CASSYGQRYTF. The rearrangement links TRBV6-2 or TRBV6-3 to TRBJ1-2; no clear D gene. Trimming stripped 2 bases from V and 9 bases from J, with 7 bases between. CDR1 is MNHEY and CDR2 is SVGEGT in the germline V gene. The length of the CDR3 is 11 residues.

The chain recombines TRBV28 with TRBJ2-3; TRBD2 aligns across 8 bases. J gave up 3 bases and V 8 bases, and 4 bases lay outside the gene matches. CDR1 is MDHEN, CDR2 SYDVKM, per germline. The CDR3 contains 13 residues. CDR3 coding DNA: TGTGCCAGCCGGGAGGGAGGAACAGATACGCAGTATTTT. It encodes CASREGGTDTQYF.

The V gene is TRBV9, the J gene TRBJ1-2, with 10 positions matching TRBD1. The germline V gene encodes CDR1 SGDLS and CDR2 YYNGEE. The CDR3 loop spans 18 amino acids. V lost 3 bases and J lost 2; bases outside the gene matches: 13. In DNA, the CDR3 is TGTGCCAGCAGCGGCACGCCGGGACAGGGGAATTCAAACTATGGCTACACCTTC. Translated: CASSGTPGQGNSNYGYTF.

This clone was counted a few times. The chain joins TRBV7-9 to TRBJ1-2; D gene ambiguous. The CDR3 loop spans 13 amino acids. Trimming removed 6 bases from V and 7 bases from J, with 15 bases in between. CDR1 is SEHNR and CDR2 is FQNEAQ in the germline V gene (reference sequence). In nucleotides, the CDR3 is TGTGCCAGCAGGTCGGGAGGAACCGGTGGCTACACCTTC. Translated, it gives CASRSGGTGGYTF.

V is TRBV30 and J is TRBJ2-5, with 7 bases matching TRBD1. The CDR3 has 13 residues. V lost 3 bases, J lost 5 bases, and 6 bases stayed unmatched. Germline lookup yields CDR1 GTSNPN and CDR2 SVGIG (reference sequence). The CDR3 bases are TGTGCCTGGAGAAGCCAGGGGGTGGAGACCCAGTACTTC. It codes for CAWRSQGVETQYF.

The CDR3: CASSLRGVGGRTEAFF. CDR3 bases: TGTGCCAGCAGCTTAAGGGGCGTCGGGGGGCGAACTGAAGCTTTCTTT. The rearrangement links TRBV13 to TRBJ1-1; TRBD1 might be the D (6 bases). Germline values: CDR1 PRHDT, CDR2 FYEKMQ (reference sequence). The CDR3 runs to 16 residues. Trimming took off 2 bases at V and 5 bases at J, with 18 bases between the two ends.

The V call is TRBV7-2, the J call TRBJ2-1; 12 nucleotides line up with TRBD1. V was pared by 0 bases and J by 8 bases, with 5 bases of the junction left unmatched. This CDR3 is 16 amino acids long. From germline, CDR1 is SGHTA and CDR2 FQGNSA. CDR3 residues: CASSLATGQGAYEQFF. Written as DNA, the CDR3 is TGTGCCAGCAGCTTAGCTACGGGACAGGGGGCTTATGAGCAGTTCTTC.

With regard to this clone: The junction differs from germline at one of its ends, possibly a read error. The chain couples TRBV5-4 to TRBJ2-2, with 8 positions matching TRBD1. CDR1 is SGHNT, CDR2 YYREEE, per germline (reference sequence). The CDR3 has 14 amino acids. As DNA, the CDR3 is TGTGCCAGCAGTTTGGACAGGGCGCCCGGGGAGCTGTTTTTT. This codes for CASSLDRAPGELFF.

The chain links TRBV3-1 (or the pseudogene TRBV3-2) to TRBJ1-3; D is ambiguous. The V end was cut by 0 bases, the J end by 4 bases, with 7 bases between. This CDR3 comprises 14 residues. Germline assignment: CDR1 LGHDT and CDR2 YNNKEL (reference sequence). The DNA for the CDR3 is TGTGCCAGCAGCCAAGACTCTACGGGAAACACCATATATTTT. Amino acid sequence: CASSQDSTGNTIYF.

The J gene is TRBJ1-1, the V gene TRBV28; D ambiguous. The CDR3 runs to 13 residues. Germline CDR1 is MDHEN and CDR2 is SYDVKM. The ends were cut back, 6 bases at V and 1 base at J, with 9 bases in the middle. CDR3 sequence reads: CASRSGANTEAFF. The CDR3 nucleotides are TGTGCCAGCAGGTCTGGAGCGAACACTGAAGCTTTCTTT.

The CDR3 region has the DNA TGTGCCAGCAGCGAGGGACTAGCGGAGTACAATGAGCAGTTCTTC. Protein product: CASSEGLAEYNEQFF. The chain links TRBV5-8 to TRBJ2-1; 11 bases are shared with TRBD2. CDR3 length equals 15 residues. The V and J ends lost 4 bases and 4 bases, in that order; junction bases with no gene match: 4. Per germline, CDR1 SGHTS and CDR2 YDEGEE.

The V and J genes are TRBV7-6 and TRBJ2-3, with 7 bases fitting TRBD1. Germline V lookup: CDR1 SGHVS, CDR2 FNYEAQ. V dropped 1 base and J dropped 5; count of bases not matched to a gene: 9. The length of the CDR3 is 16 residues. The CDR3 nucleotides read TGTGCCAGCAGCTTAGACTACAGGGGTGCCGGAGATACGCAGTATTTT. Protein product: CASSLDYRGAGDTQYF.

The table lists this clone with a few counts. The chain couples TRBV19 to TRBJ1-5; D gene uncertain. V was cut by 5 bases and J by 1 base, with 9 bases left in between. In germline, CDR1 is LNHDA, CDR2 SQIVND (reference sequence). The CDR3 has 14 amino acids. CDR3 nucleotides: TGTGCCAGTAGTCCGATGAGCAGCAATCAGCCCCAGCATTTT. Its protein is CASSPMSSNQPQHF.

The chain couples TRBV9 to TRBJ1-2; TRBD1 agrees at 7 bases. Losses at the gene ends were 3 bases for V and 1 base for J; bases not matched to a gene: 12. Germline CDR1 and CDR2: SGDLS and YYNGEE. This CDR3 has 17 residues. Here the CDR3 reads CASSENAGTDFNYGYTF. The DNA of the CDR3 is TGTGCCAGCAGCGAAAATGCCGGGACAGACTTTAACTATGGCTACACCTTC.

J is TRBJ2-7 and V is TRBV5-4; 8 bases line up with TRBD1. Per the germline V gene, CDR1 is SGHNT and CDR2 is YYREEE (reference sequence). The CDR3 is made up of 14 amino acids. Unmatched junction bases numbered 8, after V lost 4 bases and J lost 5 bases. The CDR3 bases are TGTGCCAGCAGCATAGGACAGGGTACCCACGAGCAGTACTTC. As protein: CASSIGQGTHEQYF.

The CDR3 spells CASSLDRGLGDTQYF. CDR3 nucleotides: TGTGCCAGCAGCCTGGACAGGGGGCTAGGAGATACGCAGTATTTT. The J gene is TRBJ2-3, the V gene TRBV7-2; 11 nucleotides match TRBD1. The trim removed 5 bases at V and 5 bases at J, leaving 6 bases unmatched. The CDR3 sequence is 15 residues long. Germline V gives CDR1 SGHTA, CDR2 FQGNSA.

The chain has TRBV5-5 and TRBJ2-5; the D is unclear. Germline V gene sequence: CDR1 SGHKS, CDR2 YYEKEE (reference sequence). The V end lost 2 bases, the J end lost 1 base, and 12 bases lay between the germline ends. CDR3 length: 15 amino acids. CDR3 in DNA: TGTGCCAGCAGCTTTGGGTCTGGCGGCCAAGAGACCCAGTACTTC. This gives the protein CASSFGSGGQETQYF.

The chain recombines TRBV11-3 with TRBJ2-2; TRBD1 agrees at 7 bases. The germline CDR1 and CDR2 sequences are SGHNT and YENEEA. The CDR3 runs 15 residues. Trimming cost V 5 bases and J 6 bases; bases outside gene matches: 9. This CDR3 reads CASSIRDRFSGELFF. The CDR3 region has the DNA TGTGCCAGCAGCATCCGGGACAGATTTTCCGGGGAGCTGTTTTTT.

This clone was seen more than once but under ten times. The chain has TRBV30 and TRBJ2-1, with a weak D call TRBD2 (6 bases). Germline V gene sequence: CDR1 GTSNPN, CDR2 SVGIG (reference sequence). The CDR3 has 13 residues. Trimming took off 5 bases at V and 10 bases at J, with 18 bases between the two ends. The CDR3 protein is CAWRSSGEREQFF. The CDR3, as DNA: TGTGCCTGGCGTAGCTCGGGGGAGCGGGAGCAGTTCTTC.

This chain connects TRBV9 to TRBJ2-2, with TRBD1 identical over 7 bases. Trimming cost V 0 bases and J 7 bases; bases outside gene matches: 12. The CDR3 runs 17 residues. CDR1 SGDLS and CDR2 YYNGEE come from the germline V gene. The CDR3 DNA follows: TGTGCCAGCAGCGTAGACCGAGGGGGCGCTTTAAACGGGGAGCTGTTTTTT. Residues: CASSVDRGGALNGELFF.

The chain combines TRBV15 with TRBJ1-4; the D is unclear. The CDR3 consists of 15 residues. Germline CDR1 and CDR2: LNHNV and YYDKDF (reference sequence). The ends were cut back, 0 bases at V and 6 bases at J, with 11 bases in the middle. As DNA, the CDR3 is TGTGCCACCAGCAGAGATGCCTCAGAGGATGAAAAACTGTTTTTT. Protein sequence: CATSRDASEDEKLFF. The whole variable domain, remainder taken from reference TRBV15 and TRBJ1-4, is DAMVIQNPRYQVTQFGKPVTLSCSQTLNHNVMYWYQQKSSQAPKLLFHYYDKDFNNEADTPDNFQSRRPNTSFCFLDIRSPGLGDTAMYLCATSRDASEDEKLFFGSGTQLSVL.

The chain recombines TRBV10-3 with TRBJ1-2; no clear D. Deletions cut 0 bases from V and 2 bases from J, with 7 bases between. In germline, CDR1 is ENHRY, CDR2 SYGVKD. CDR3 length: 14 amino acids. The CDR3 is CAISESGGNYGYTF. The DNA for the CDR3 is TGTGCCATCAGTGAGTCAGGAGGAAACTATGGCTACACCTTC.